These 32 T cell receptor beta chains were all obtained from the same sample, sequenced in a study of blood T cell repertoires in COVID-19. The repertoire was sequenced with immunoSEQ multiplex PCR; TCRdb's copy has only in-frame clones and lacks some. The sample consists of about 68,000 clones, 75% to 90% of them appearing once. Sequencing used peripheral blood. These receptor sequences come from a young man with acute or convalescent COVID-19.

About this clone itself: A read error may produce the germline difference seen at one junction end. The chain links TRBV7-2 to TRBJ1-3; D perhaps matches TRBD1 (6 bases). This CDR3 has 14 amino acids. The germline CDR1 and CDR2 sequences are SGHTA and FQGNSA. DNA for the CDR3: TGTGCCAGCAGCCACGGGACATCTGCAAACACCATATATTTT. Residues: CASSHGTSANTIYF.

The chain combines TRBV4-1 with TRBJ2-7, with a possible D match to TRBD1 (5 bases). The CDR3 length is 14 residues. Germline V gives CDR1 MGHRA, CDR2 YSYEKL. Trimming stripped 4 bases from V and 1 base from J, with 11 bases between. The CDR3 DNA reads as TGCGCCAGCAGCCCGAGGCAGGGTTCCTACGAGCAGTACTTC. Translating it yields CASSPRQGSYEQYF.

The V gene is TRBV4-1, the J gene TRBJ2-7; TRBD1 matches at 8 bases. The germline CDR1 and CDR2 sequences are MGHRA and YSYEKL. There are 15 residues in the CDR3. J lost 4 bases, V lost 1 base, and 6 bases had no gene match. The CDR3 bases are TGCGCCAGCAGCCAAGTTCGAGGACAGGGTTACGAGCAGTACTTC. It specifies CASSQVRGQGYEQYF.

The genes are TRBV29-1 and TRBJ2-4; maybe TRBD2 (5 bases). CDR3 size: 12 residues. Germline V gene data show CDR1 as SQVTM and CDR2 as ANQGSEA. Trimming took 5 bases from V and 5 from J, leaving 10 bases between them. This chain's CDR3 is CSVIRGENIQYF. CDR3 DNA: TGCAGCGTTATACGGGGAGAAAACATTCAGTACTTC.

This clone is a singleton in its sample. The chain has TRBV28 and TRBJ2-1; 10 bases align to TRBD2. Trimming cost V 6 bases and J 8 bases; bases outside gene matches: 10. Germline lookup yields CDR1 MDHEN and CDR2 SYDVKM. The CDR3 extends over 15 amino acids. Here the CDR3 DNA reads TGTGCCAGCAGCCCAACTAGCGGGGTCTGGGATGAGCAGTTCTTC. This codes for CASSPTSGVWDEQFF.

The V call is TRBV27, the J call TRBJ2-1; tentatively, D is TRBD2 (5 bases). Looked up from germline, CDR1 is MNHEY and CDR2 is SMNVEV (reference sequence). CDR3 size: 15 residues. Trimming pared 5 bases from V and 0 bases from J, leaving 11 bases between. The CDR3 DNA follows: TGTGCCAGCAGTGGCGGGCAAAGCTCCTACAATGAGCAGTTCTTC. It encodes CASSGGQSSYNEQFF.

The J gene is TRBJ1-3, the V gene TRBV28; no clear D gene. Germline V gives CDR1 MDHEN, CDR2 SYDVKM. V gave up 3 bases and J gave up 0 bases, with 9 bases separating them. This CDR3 is built from 15 residues. The DNA of the CDR3 is TGTGCCAGCAGTTTTAGACAACACTCTGGAAACACCATATATTTT. This translates into CASSFRQHSGNTIYF. The complete variable domain, with remaining parts taken from reference TRBV28 and TRBJ1-3, reads DVKVTQSSRYLVKRTGEKVFLECVQDMDHENMFWYRQDPGLGLRLIYFSYDVKMKEKGDIPEGYSVSREKKERFSLILESASTNQTSMYLCASSFRQHSGNTIYFGEGSWLTVV.

The CDR3, as DNA: TGCGCCAGCAGCCTGGCTACGAACACCGGGGAGCTGTTTTTT. This sequence encodes CASSLATNTGELFF. This chain connects TRBV5-1 to TRBJ2-2; D gene unclear. The CDR3 extends over 14 amino acids. Germline assignment: CDR1 SGHRS and CDR2 YFSETQ. The V and J ends lost 4 bases and 0 bases respectively, with 7 bases between them. Filled out from reference TRBV5-1 and TRBJ2-2, the complete variable domain reads KAGVTQTPRYLIKTRGQQVTLSCSPISGHRSVSWYQQTPGQGLQFLFEYFSETQRNKGNFPGRFSGRQFSNSRSEMNVSTLELGDSALYLCASSLATNTGELFFGEGSRLTVL.

This chain links TRBV30 with TRBJ2-1, with D possibly TRBD1 on 5 matching bases. Germline CDR1 and CDR2: GTSNPN and SVGIG (reference sequence). The CDR3 sequence is 13 residues long. Trimming took off 5 bases at V and 0 bases at J, with 8 bases between the two ends. The CDR3 DNA reads as TGTGCCTGGGGAGACAGCTCCTACAATGAGCAGTTCTTC. Translated: CAWGDSSYNEQFF.

This CDR3 is CASSPTGRQPQHF. DNA of the CDR3: TGTGCCAGCAGCCCGACAGGGCGTCAGCCCCAGCATTTT. The V gene is TRBV5-6, the J gene TRBJ1-5; 7 nucleotides agree with TRBD1. CDR1 SGHDT and CDR2 YYEEEE come from the germline V gene. The CDR3 loop spans 13 amino acids. V was clipped by 4 bases and J by 6 bases; unmatched bases: 4.

As DNA, the CDR3 is TGTGCCAGCAGTTACAATACAGTTAATTCACCCCTCCACTTT. Amino acid sequence: CASSYNTVNSPLHF. The V gene is TRBV6-5, the J gene TRBJ1-6; D ambiguous. The CDR3 has 14 residues. Germline lookup yields CDR1 MNHEY and CDR2 SVGAGI. Trimming removed 2 bases from V and 6 bases from J, with 8 bases in between.

The rearrangement uses TRBV2 and TRBJ2-7; D remains unclear. V was clipped by 6 bases and J by 2 bases, with 11 bases between them. This CDR3 region has 13 residues. The germline gives CDR1 SNHLY, CDR2 FYNNEI. CDR3 bases: TGTGCCAGCAGGGAGATTGAAACCTACGAGCAGTACTTC. It is translated as CASREIETYEQYF.

This clone has just a few counts. The rearrangement uses TRBV28 and TRBJ1-3; D not resolved. The V gene's germline CDR1 is MDHEN and CDR2 SYDVKM. The CDR3 length is 13 residues. Trimming took 3 bases from V and 8 from J, leaving 11 bases between them. CDR3 region: CASSLAGTDTIYF. CDR3 bases: TGTGCCAGCAGTTTGGCAGGAACGGACACCATATATTTT.

J is TRBJ2-3 and V is TRBV3-1 (or the pseudogene TRBV3-2), with D possibly matching TRBD2 (5 bases). The CDR3 extends over 16 amino acids. Germline CDR1 is LGHDT and CDR2 is YNNKEL (reference sequence). V was clipped by 0 bases and J by 0 bases, with 10 bases between them. This chain's CDR3 is CASSQDWETSTDTQYF. DNA for the CDR3: TGTGCCAGCAGCCAAGATTGGGAGACTAGCACAGATACGCAGTATTTT.

The V and J genes are TRBV6-4 and TRBJ1-1; maybe TRBD1 (6 bases). The CDR3 loop spans 13 amino acids. V lost 6 bases and J 3 bases, leaving 11 bases between the germline ends. The germline V gene has CDR1 MRHNA and CDR2 SNTAGT. CDR3 coding DNA: TGTGCCAGCAGCAGGGGTTGGGACACTGAAGCTTTCTTT. Encoded protein: CASSRGWDTEAFF.

The chain is built from TRBV28 and TRBJ2-4; 11 bases match TRBD2. Germline CDR1 reads MDHEN; CDR2 reads SYDVKM. CDR3 size: 19 residues. V was pared by 6 bases and J by 0 bases, with 13 bases of the junction left unmatched. CDR3 DNA: TGTGCCAGCAGCCATAGGACTAGCGGGTTAACTCTAGCCAAAAACATTCAGTACTTC. Translation: CASSHRTSGLTLAKNIQYF.

The chain combines TRBV19 with TRBJ1-3; a weak D match, TRBD1 (5 bases). Per the germline V gene, CDR1 is LNHDA and CDR2 is SQIVND (reference sequence). CDR3 length equals 15 residues. Trimming removed 7 bases at V and 0 bases at J, with 13 bases between. For the CDR3, the DNA is TGTGCCAGTACCGACCCCAGGGTCTCTGGAAACACCATATATTTT. Translated, it gives CASTDPRVSGNTIYF. The full variable domain, completed using reference TRBV19 and TRBJ1-3, is DGGITQSPKYLFRKEGQNVTLSCEQNLNHDAMYWYRQDPGQGLRLIYYSQIVNDFQKGDIAEGYSVSREKKESFPLTVTSAQKNPTAFYLCASTDPRVSGNTIYFGEGSWLTVV.

The chain uses TRBV9 and TRBJ2-7; 11 positions agree with TRBD2. CDR3 length: 14 residues. V lost 2 bases, J lost 7 bases, and 5 bases stayed unmatched. Germline lookup yields CDR1 SGDLS and CDR2 YYNGEE. CDR3 in DNA: TGTGCCAGCAGCGTGACTAGCGGGGCTTCGGAGCAGTACTTC. This gives the protein CASSVTSGASEQYF.

The J gene is TRBJ2-2, the V gene TRBV6-1, with 11 positions matching TRBD1. The CDR3 contains 15 residues. Germline trimming cut 7 bases from V and 4 bases from J; bases unmatched to any gene: 5. Germline lookup yields CDR1 MNHNS and CDR2 SASEGT. The CDR3 protein is CASTSGTGGTGELFF. In DNA form, the CDR3 reads TGTGCCAGCACCTCCGGGACAGGGGGCACCGGGGAGCTGTTTTTT.

Only one count was recorded for this clone. CDR3 sequence: CASSQPRGNFEQYF. Here the CDR3 DNA reads TGTGCCAGCAGCCAGCCCAGGGGCAACTTCGAGCAGTACTTC. The gene calls are TRBV3-1 (or the pseudogene TRBV3-2) and TRBJ2-7, with D possibly matching TRBD1 (6 bases). This CDR3 is 14 amino acids long. Germline-derived CDR1 and CDR2 are LGHDT and YNNKEL (reference sequence). V lost 3 bases, J lost 6 bases, and 15 bases lay in between.

The rearrangement joins TRBV4-3 to TRBJ1-6, with D uncertain. CDR1 and CDR2 from the germline V gene are LGHNA and YSLEER. V dropped 1 base and J dropped 7 bases, with 11 bases sitting between them. The CDR3 runs 15 residues. CDR3 sequence: CASSQGFRSNSPLHF. CDR3 sequence (DNA): TGCGCCAGCAGCCAAGGGTTCCGGTCGAATTCACCCCTCCACTTT.

The genes are TRBV9 and TRBJ1-1, with D uncertain. Germline lookup yields CDR1 SGDLS and CDR2 YYNGEE. The CDR3 runs to 16 residues. With 5 bases removed from V and 2 bases from J, the gap between germline ends came to 19 bases. The CDR3 coding sequence is TGTGCCAGCAGTAGAACAACCGGGATCACTAACACTGAAGCTTTCTTT. Protein: CASSRTTGITNTEAFF.

The V gene is TRBV7-2, the J gene TRBJ2-4; 9 nucleotides align to TRBD2. Germline CDR1 and CDR2: SGHTA and FQGNSA. This CDR3 contains 16 residues. J gave up 1 base and V 5 bases, and 6 bases lay outside the gene matches. CDR3 nucleotide sequence: TGTGCCAGCAGCCTTAGCGGGAGCTTGGCCAAAAACATTCAGTACTTC. Translated, it gives CASSLSGSLAKNIQYF.

V is TRBV25-1 and J is TRBJ2-7; TRBD1 matches 9 bases. The CDR3 loop spans 16 amino acids. J was trimmed by 4 bases and V by 2 bases; bases with no gene match: 9. CDR1 and CDR2 from the germline V gene are MGHDK and SYGVNS. As DNA, the CDR3 is TGTGCCAGCAGTGAAATCAGAGGGGACAGGGCTTACGAGCAGTACTTC. It specifies CASSEIRGDRAYEQYF.

The chain is built from TRBV10-3 and TRBJ2-1, with a possible D match to TRBD2 (8 bases). The CDR3 is made up of 13 amino acids. V was clipped by 11 bases and J by 4 bases, with 15 bases between them. Germline V CDR1 and CDR2: ENHRY, SYGVKD. Here the CDR3 reads CAHGGGQYNEQFF. The CDR3 region has the DNA TGTGCCCACGGGGGGGGACAGTACAATGAGCAGTTCTTC.

Here the CDR3 DNA reads TGTGCCAGCAGCTTGGGTACTACTGGGAACATTCAGTACTTC. Translating it yields CASSLGTTGNIQYF. The rearrangement uses TRBV5-8 and TRBJ2-4; D unresolved. This CDR3 is 14 amino acids long. Germline V gene data show CDR1 as SGHTS and CDR2 as YDEGEE. V was trimmed by 0 bases and J by 7 bases, leaving 11 bases between them.

This sequence joins TRBV4-1 and TRBJ1-5; the D gene is possibly TRBD1 (5 bases). Germline V lookup: CDR1 MGHRA, CDR2 YSYEKL. This CDR3 has 14 amino acids. The V end was cut by 4 bases, the J end by 0 bases, with 7 bases between. CDR3 amino acids: CASSPGGSNQPQHF. Here the CDR3 DNA reads TGCGCCAGCAGCCCCGGGGGTAGCAATCAGCCCCAGCATTTT.

This clone was seen ten or more times. CDR3 nucleotides: TGTGCCAGCTCACCACCTTTAAAGGGGATGAACACTGAAGCTTTCTTT. It yields the protein CASSPPLKGMNTEAFF. The V and J genes are TRBV18 and TRBJ1-1; a weak D match, TRBD1 (5 bases). Trimming took off 0 bases at V and 0 bases at J, with 11 bases between the two ends. Germline lookup yields CDR1 KGHSH and CDR2 LQKENI. The CDR3 has 16 residues.

The chain uses TRBV7-9 and TRBJ1-5, with D hard to call. The CDR3 totals 13 residues. Germline lookup yields CDR1 SEHNR and CDR2 FQNEAQ (reference sequence). Deletions cut 6 bases from V and 6 bases from J, with 12 bases between. In DNA, the CDR3 is TGTGCCAGCAGTCCTTCGGGGTTTCAGCCCCAGCATTTT. This sequence encodes CASSPSGFQPQHF.

The V and J genes are TRBV27 and TRBJ1-1; D might be TRBD1 (5 bases). The CDR3 sequence is 15 residues long. CDR1 and CDR2 from the germline V gene are MNHEY and SMNVEV (reference sequence). The ends were cut back, 3 bases at V and 5 bases at J, with 16 bases in the middle. The CDR3: CASSFSGGGGTEAFF. In nucleotides, the CDR3 is TGTGCCAGCAGTTTTTCGGGGGGTGGGGGAACTGAAGCTTTCTTT.

The chain employs TRBV4-2 and TRBJ2-7; 8 positions agree with TRBD2. The germline CDR1 and CDR2 sequences are LGHNA and YNFKEQ. V trimming: 0 bases; J trimming: 3 bases; junction bases outside the gene matches: 4. The CDR3 is made up of 15 amino acids. Written as DNA, the CDR3 is TGTGCCAGCAGCCAAGAATTCGCGGGAGGCTACGAGCAGTACTTC. Amino acid sequence: CASSQEFAGGYEQYF.

The V and J genes are TRBV12-3 or TRBV12-4 and TRBJ2-3; D perhaps matches TRBD1 (6 bases). The CDR3 totals 13 residues. The V end was cut by 6 bases, the J end by 5 bases, with 12 bases between. The CDR3 DNA sequence: TGTGCCAGCAGGGCAGGGGTAGAAGATACGCAGTATTTT. Amino acids: CASRAGVEDTQYF.